These T cell receptor beta chains were read from a single sample in a study of cytomegalovirus exposure and HLA in healthy donors. Here immunoSEQ multiplex PCR was the method, and the copy in TCRdb shows in-frame clones only, minus some. This sample carries roughly 77,000 clones, about 95% of them seen once, and the ten largest clones take roughly 0.75%. The sequencing input was PBMCs. These receptors were obtained from a woman in her late teens or twenties in good health and CMV-seronegative. The CDR3 runs from the conserved cysteine through the conserved F or W. D genes are given only for firm matches. Rows give clone size only sometimes, using once, few, many, or a class for an expanded clone.

V gene	J gene	D gene	clone size	CDR3 protein	CDR3 DNA
TRBV4-1	TRBJ1-4	.	.	CASRLAGKLFF	TGCGCCAGCAGACTGGCAGGAAAACTGTTTTTT
TRBV14	TRBJ2-7	.	.	CASSQAVEQYF	TGTGCCAGCAGCCAAGCGGTCGAGCAGTACTTC
TRBV14	TRBJ2-3	TRBD2	.	CASSQVPGLRADTQYF	TGTGCCAGCAGCCAAGTGCCGGGACTACGCGCGGATACGCAGTATTTT
TRBV6-5	TRBJ2-1	TRBD2	.	CASSGGGKGQFF	TGTGCCAGCAGTGGGGGGGGGAAGGGGCAGTTCTTC
TRBV7-9	TRBJ1-3	TRBD1	.	CASSYGTGQGVRSGNTIYF	TGTGCCAGCAGTTACGGTACGGGACAGGGGGTGAGGTCTGGAAACACCATATATTTT
TRBV6-5	TRBJ2-5	TRBD1	.	CASSYAGTGVETQYF	TGTGCCAGCAGTTACGCCGGGACAGGTGTGGAGACCCAGTACTTC
TRBV5-1	TRBJ2-7	TRBD1	.	CASSLESGTAYEQYF	TGCGCCAGCAGCTTGGAGTCCGGGACAGCTTACGAGCAGTACTTC
TRBV27	TRBJ1-5	.	.	CASRGLAGGNQPQHF	TGTGCCAGCAGGGGACTCGCGGGTGGTAATCAGCCCCAGCATTTT
TRBV19	TRBJ2-5	.	.	CASSGGATGETQYF	TGTGCCAGTTCTGGGGGGGCGACGGGAGAGACCCAGTACTTC
TRBV10-1	TRBJ2-7	.	.	CASSESTGPYEQYF	TGCGCCAGCAGTGAGTCGACGGGTCCCTACGAGCAGTACTTC
TRBV2	TRBJ2-1	TRBD1	once	CASSERWDRGPFF	TGTGCCAGCAGTGAAAGGTGGGACAGGGGGCCGTTCTTC
TRBV7-9	TRBJ2-1	.	.	CASSHGRDADSYNEQFF	TGTGCCAGCAGCCACGGGCGGGACGCCGACTCCTACAATGAGCAGTTCTTC
TRBV5-1	TRBJ1-2	.	.	CASSLEAVALRGYTF	TGCGCCAGCAGCTTGGAGGCGGTTGCTCTTCGGGGCTACACCTTC
TRBV6-5	TRBJ1-5	.	once	CASSYSKQDSNQPQHF	TGTGCCAGCAGTTACTCAAAACAGGATAGCAATCAGCCCCAGCATTTT
TRBV10-3	TRBJ1-5	.	.	CAISSEGSNQPQHF	TGTGCCATCAGTTCCGAGGGCAGCAATCAGCCCCAGCATTTT
TRBV4-3	TRBJ2-2	.	few	CASSQRGNTGELFF	TGCGCCAGCAGCCAGAGAGGGAACACCGGGGAGCTGTTTTTT
TRBV28	TRBJ1-1	.	.	CASSLAPIEAFF	TGTGCCAGCAGTTTAGCCCCTATAGAAGCTTTCTTT
TRBV9	TRBJ2-3	TRBD2	.	CASSEGTSGSQYF	TGTGCCAGCAGCGAGGGGACTAGCGGGAGCCAGTATTTT
TRBV5-1	TRBJ2-3	.	.	CASSLDQRGTDTQYF	TGCGCCAGCAGCTTGGACCAGAGAGGAACAGATACGCAGTATTTT
TRBV9	TRBJ2-5	TRBD2	.	CASSVVPSGGQETQYF	TGTGCCAGCAGCGTAGTACCGAGCGGGGGTCAGGAGACCCAGTACTTC
TRBV28	TRBJ2-5	.	.	CASSLLAVQQETQYF	TGTGCCAGCAGTTTACTGGCCGTACAACAAGAGACCCAGTACTTC
TRBV6-1	TRBJ2-1	TRBD2	.	CASSSIAGEGNGQFF	TGTGCCAGCAGTAGTATAGCGGGAGAGGGAAATGGGCAGTTCTTC
TRBV2	TRBJ2-5	.	once	CASSATQETQYF	TGTGCCAGCAGCGCCACACAAGAGACCCAGTACTTC
TRBV14	TRBJ2-1	.	.	CASSQGPGKQFF	TGTGCCAGCAGCCAAGGCCCAGGGAAGCAGTTCTTC
TRBV4-1	TRBJ2-5	.	.	CASSQEGTPHIAETQYF	TGCGCCAGCAGCCAAGAAGGGACTCCACACATCGCGGAGACCCAGTACTTC
TRBV28	TRBJ1-1	TRBD1	.	CASSLRAPRGRGRTEAFF	TGTGCCAGCAGTTTACGAGCCCCCCGGGGCAGGGGGCGAACTGAAGCTTTCTTT
TRBV2	TRBJ2-2	TRBD2	.	CASSSATSGYTGELFF	TGTGCCAGCAGTTCCGCGACTAGCGGATACACCGGGGAGCTGTTTTTT
TRBV5-1	TRBJ1-3	TRBD1	.	CASSFVPGQGYSGNTIYF	TGCGCCAGCAGCTTCGTCCCGGGACAGGGTTACTCTGGAAACACCATATATTTT
TRBV11-3	TRBJ2-3	.	.	CASSLQGPPDTQYF	TGTGCCAGCAGCTTACAGGGGCCCCCAGATACGCAGTATTTT
TRBV20-1	TRBJ2-1	.	.	CSAIRVDEQFF	TGCAGTGCTATCAGGGTGGATGAGCAGTTCTTC
TRBV6-6	TRBJ2-3	.	.	CASINSRRARTDTQYF	TGTGCCAGCATCAACAGCAGGCGGGCCCGCACAGATACGCAGTATTTT
TRBV5-6	TRBJ2-7	.	.	CASSLGPGSGYEQYF	TGTGCCAGCAGCTTGGGGCCGGGATCCGGCTACGAGCAGTACTTC
TRBV10-3	TRBJ2-5	.	.	CAISDPTQETQYF	TGTGCCATCAGTGACCCTACGCAAGAGACCCAGTACTTC
TRBV13	TRBJ2-1	TRBD2	.	CASSSGLAVYNEQFF	TGTGCCAGCAGCTCTGGACTAGCGGTCTACAATGAGCAGTTCTTC
TRBV6-4	TRBJ2-2	TRBD2	once	CASSFSGDTGELFF	TGTGCCAGCAGTTTTAGCGGGGACACCGGGGAGCTGTTTTTT
TRBV6-6	TRBJ1-4	.	once	CASSYSEGELFF	TGTGCCAGCAGTTACAGCGAAGGTGAACTGTTTTTT
TRBV5-1	TRBJ1-1	.	.	CASSSGSVLPEAFF	TGCGCCAGCAGCTCCGGCAGCGTACTGCCTGAAGCTTTCTTT
TRBV29-1	TRBJ2-1	.	.	CSVYPGNDEQFF	TGCAGCGTTTATCCAGGGAATGATGAGCAGTTCTTC
TRBV6-4	TRBJ1-2	.	once	CASSDGGGSDGYTF	TGTGCCAGCAGTGACGGGGGGGGGTCGGATGGCTACACCTTC
TRBV4-3	TRBJ2-7	TRBD1	.	CASSPRTGDPSEQYF	TGCGCCAGCAGCCCTAGGACAGGGGATCCCTCCGAGCAGTACTTC
TRBV29-1	TRBJ2-5	TRBD2	.	CSILAGQQETQYF	TGCAGCATATTAGCGGGCCAACAAGAGACCCAGTACTTC
TRBV6-5	TRBJ1-5	TRBD1	.	CASSPDRGGNQPQHF	TGTGCCAGCAGTCCCGACAGGGGAGGCAATCAGCCCCAGCATTTT
TRBV23-1	TRBJ2-7	TRBD1	.	CASSHPTGTGSFLRHF	TGCGCCAGCAGTCACCCGACCGGGACAGGGAGTTTCCTCCGGCACTTC
TRBV18	TRBJ2-7	.	.	CASSPQRSEQYF	TGTGCCAGCTCACCACAGCGTTCCGAGCAGTACTTC
TRBV10-3	TRBJ1-2	.	.	CAISPLGQLNGYTF	TGTGCCATCAGCCCACTCGGACAGTTAAATGGCTACACCTTC
TRBV4-2	TRBJ2-2	.	.	CASSLDKNTGELFF	TGTGCCAGCAGCCTGGACAAGAACACCGGGGAGCTGTTTTTT
TRBV9	TRBJ2-7	TRBD2	.	CASSVGVAGEQYF	TGTGCCAGCAGCGTAGGGGTAGCGGGAGAGCAGTACTTC
TRBV15	TRBJ1-3	.	.	CATRAQGAGNTIYF	TGTGCCACCAGAGCACAGGGAGCTGGAAACACCATATATTTT
TRBV7-9	TRBJ1-4	.	.	CASSLEGEKLFF	TGTGCCAGCAGCTTAGAGGGGGAAAAACTGTTTTTT
TRBV29-1	TRBJ1-2	.	once	CSAGQLPYGYTF	TGCAGCGCAGGACAGCTACCCTATGGCTACACCTTC
TRBV2	TRBJ1-5	.	.	CASRLQGNSNQPQHF	TGTGCCAGCAGGCTACAGGGAAATAGCAATCAGCCCCAGCATTTT
TRBV5-1	TRBJ2-5	.	once	CASSLVQAQGETQYF	TGCGCCAGCAGCTTGGTACAGGCGCAGGGAGAGACCCAGTACTTC
TRBV9	TRBJ1-5	.	.	CASSPGDGGHYSNQPQHF	TGTGCCAGCAGCCCGGGGGACGGGGGGCATTATAGCAATCAGCCCCAGCATTTT
TRBV28	TRBJ1-5	TRBD1	.	CASSFGTGSQPQHF	TGTGCCAGCAGTTTCGGGACAGGGAGCCAGCCCCAGCATTTT
TRBV28	TRBJ2-7	.	.	CASTRALEPYEQYF	TGTGCCAGCACCAGAGCCCTAGAGCCCTACGAGCAGTACTTC
TRBV13	TRBJ2-7	TRBD1	.	CASSPPPGQGGEQYF	TGTGCCAGCAGCCCCCCTCCGGGACAGGGAGGCGAGCAGTACTTC
TRBV7-8	TRBJ2-1	TRBD1	.	CASSARTGGNEQFF	TGTGCCAGCAGCGCCCGGACAGGGGGTAATGAGCAGTTCTTC